Sequencing of this TCR beta chain was carried out in a study of T cell responses to AZD1222 COVID-19 vaccine. Comments on this clone: Antigen specificity is unknown.

Assay used: immunoSEQ multiplex PCR; TCRdb lists only in-frame clones, some missing. The sample includes roughly 49,000 clones, under 85% of them seen just once. The study, taken as a whole, reports: Sampled repertoires all dated from after the peak T cell response.

Sequenced here: peripheral blood, sampled on day 0 of MenACWY control vaccination. The sequence derives from an adult in good health.

CDR3 sequence reads: CASSGTVVTEAFF. CDR3 DNA: TGTGCCAGCAGCGGGACAGTCGTTACTGAAGCTTTCTTT. The chain has TRBV5-4 and TRBJ1-1; 7 nucleotides match TRBD1. In germline, CDR1 is SGHNT, CDR2 YYREEE (reference sequence). The junction had 5 bases not matched to a gene; V was cut back by 4 bases and J by 5 bases. CDR3 length: 13 residues.